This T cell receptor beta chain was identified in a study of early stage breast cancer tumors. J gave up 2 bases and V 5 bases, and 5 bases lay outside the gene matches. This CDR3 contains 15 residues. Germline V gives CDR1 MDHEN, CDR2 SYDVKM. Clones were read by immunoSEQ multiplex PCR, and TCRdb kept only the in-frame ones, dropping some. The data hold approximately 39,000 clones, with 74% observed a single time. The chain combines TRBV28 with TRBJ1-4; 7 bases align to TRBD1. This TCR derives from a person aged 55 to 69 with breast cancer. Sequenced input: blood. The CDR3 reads CASSLQGVTNEKLFF. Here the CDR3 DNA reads TGTGCCAGCAGTCTTCAGGGGGTGACTAATGAAAAACTGTTTTTT.